Below, 17 T cell receptor beta chains from the same sample are listed, as sequenced in a study of beta chain features in type 1 diabetes. Study results and caveats: Significant though moderate, a shortening of TCRB CDR3s appeared in all four CD4+ subsets of Type 1 diabetes patients.

No antigen has been identified for these receptors. Every bit of the isolated RNA underwent reverse transcription, so sequencing read expressed TCRB transcripts. The assay was immunoSEQ multiplex PCR, and TCRdb's table has in-frame clones only and misses some. The sample carries 600,000 or so clones, over 13% recorded once. What was sequenced was naive CD4+ T cells from blood. The receptors come from a man aged 18 to 35 with type 1 diabetes.

This clone was seen only a few times. The V gene is TRBV29-1, the J gene TRBJ2-3; 10 bases line up with TRBD1. This CDR3 contains 17 residues. Germline CDR1 is SQVTM and CDR2 is ANQGSEA. The V and J ends lost 6 bases and 0 bases, in that order; junction bases with no gene match: 12. In DNA, the CDR3 is TGCAGCGTCTTCCCGGGACAGGGGATTCCTAGCACAGATACGCAGTATTTT. Its protein product is CSVFPGQGIPSTDTQYF.

The rearrangement uses TRBV4-2 and TRBJ2-2, with D perhaps TRBD2 (5 bases). The V gene's germline CDR1 is LGHNA and CDR2 YNFKEQ. The CDR3 loop spans 16 amino acids. Trimming took 1 base from V and 4 from J, leaving 13 bases between them. The CDR3 DNA is TGTGCCAGCAGCCAAGTTGGGGTTGCGGGCACCGGGGAGCTGTTTTTT. Its protein product is CASSQVGVAGTGELFF.

V gene TRBV5-1 combines with J gene TRBJ2-1, with TRBD1 matching 11 bases. The trim removed 4 bases at V and 8 bases at J, leaving 11 bases unmatched. The CDR3 covers 16 residues. Germline-derived CDR1 and CDR2 are SGHRS and YFSETQ. CDR3 region: CASSQDRGPGSDEQFF. CDR3 coding DNA: TGCGCCAGCAGCCAGGACAGGGGGCCTGGATCGGATGAGCAGTTCTTC.

The V call is TRBV5-8, the J call TRBJ1-2, with D maybe TRBD1 (5 bases). The CDR3 spans 13 residues. V dropped 10 bases and J dropped 3 bases, with 16 bases sitting between them. Germline V CDR1 and CDR2: SGHTS, YDEGEE. The CDR3 coding sequence is TGTGCCGCAAGGATCCGGGGCCACTATGGCTACACCTTC. It translates to CAARIRGHYGYTF.

This clone was counted only a few times. The chain carries TRBV6-1 and TRBJ2-1; a possible D gene is TRBD2 (5 bases). Germline CDR1 reads MNHNS; CDR2 reads SASEGT. CDR3 length: 12 amino acids. V was pared by 8 bases and J by 2 bases, with 7 bases between. CDR3 loop: CASRGTYNEQFF. CDR3 nucleotide sequence: TGTGCCAGCCGGGGAACCTACAATGAGCAGTTCTTC.

The chain recombines TRBV30 with TRBJ1-2; 9 positions agree with TRBD1. V was pared by 2 bases and J by 7 bases, with 11 bases of the junction left unmatched. The CDR3 spans 15 residues. Germline CDR1 GTSNPN, CDR2 SVGIG (reference sequence). The CDR3 is CAWSFGTGRTFGYTF. The CDR3 DNA reads TGTGCCTGGAGTTTCGGGACAGGGAGGACTTTTGGCTACACCTTC.

This chain connects TRBV9 to TRBJ2-2; 13 positions match TRBD2. With V trimmed by 4 bases and J by 5 bases, 2 bases remained unmatched. The germline V gene has CDR1 SGDLS and CDR2 YYNGEE. The CDR3 is 15 amino acids. In DNA form, the CDR3 reads TGTGCCAGCAGCTGGACTAGCGGGAGTACCGGGGAGCTGTTTTTT. Its translation: CASSWTSGSTGELFF.

This clone turned up a few times. The rearrangement uses TRBV4-2 and TRBJ2-7; D might be TRBD2 (5 bases). This CDR3 has 15 amino acids. Germline V gene lookup returns CDR1 LGHNA and CDR2 YNFKEQ. V was shortened by 1 base and J by 0 bases, with 10 bases between the two germline ends. CDR3: CASSQARAHSYEQYF. DNA of the CDR3: TGTGCCAGCAGCCAAGCGAGGGCTCACTCCTACGAGCAGTACTTC.

This clone was seen only a few times. The genes are TRBV7-9 and TRBJ1-3, with 8 bases aligning to TRBD1. In germline, CDR1 is SEHNR, CDR2 FQNEAQ (reference sequence). CDR3 length: 14 residues. With V trimmed by 3 bases and J by 4 bases, 2 bases remained unmatched. The CDR3 sequence is CASSFTGGGNTIYF. The CDR3 DNA follows: TGTGCCAGCAGCTTTACAGGGGGAGGAAACACCATATATTTT.

The V and J genes are TRBV18 and TRBJ2-1; 14 bases fit TRBD2. The CDR3 sequence is 16 residues long. Germline V gives CDR1 KGHSH, CDR2 LQKENI. The junction had 8 bases not matched to a gene; V was cut back by 6 bases and J by 7 bases. The CDR3 coding sequence is TGTGCCAGCTCCCGACTAGCGGGAGGGAGGAGGAATGAGCAGTTCTTC. Encoded protein: CASSRLAGGRRNEQFF.

The gene calls are TRBV11-1 and TRBJ1-2, with a possible D match to TRBD1 (6 bases). Germline CDR1 and CDR2: SGHAT and FQDESV (reference sequence). This CDR3 region has 15 residues. The ends were cut back, 5 bases at V and 8 bases at J, with 21 bases in the middle. The DNA of the CDR3 is TGTGCCAGCAGCCCGGACCCAAAGGGGGGTTGGGGCTACACCTTC. Its protein is CASSPDPKGGWGYTF. The full variable domain, completed using reference TRBV11-1 and TRBJ1-2, is EAEVAQSPRYKITEKSQAVAFWCDPISGHATLYWYRQILGQGPELLVQFQDESVVDDSQLPKDRFSAERLKGVDSTLKIQPAELGDSAMYLCASSPDPKGGWGYTFGSGTRLTVV.

The CDR3 DNA is TGTGCCAGCCAACAACCCCGGGCAGGGGGCAATGAGCAGTTCTTC. The encoded protein is CASQQPRAGGNEQFF. The rearrangement joins TRBV28 to TRBJ2-1; TRBD1 matches at 7 bases. This CDR3 comprises 15 residues. Trimming cost V 8 bases and J 6 bases; bases outside gene matches: 13. Germline values: CDR1 MDHEN, CDR2 SYDVKM.

For this clone: Additional DNA sequences in this sample encode the identical CDR3. The CDR3 loop reads CASSPGTGSSYEQYF. The CDR3, as DNA: TGTGCCAGCTCACCCGGGACAGGGAGCTCCTACGAGCAGTACTTC. V and J are TRBV18 and TRBJ2-7; 9 bases are a match to TRBD1. The V gene's germline CDR1 is KGHSH and CDR2 LQKENI. V gave up 3 bases and J gave up 0 bases; unmatched junction bases: 3. This CDR3 is built from 15 residues.

This clone was picked up a small number of times. The chain joins TRBV4-3 to TRBJ1-3; TRBD1 matches at 7 bases. CDR3 length: 17 amino acids. V lost 5 bases to trimming and J lost 0 bases; unmatched junction nucleotides: 10. Germline V lookup: CDR1 LGHNA, CDR2 YSLEER. The CDR3 bases are TGCGCCAGCAGCTCCTTGTGGGGGGACAGCTCTGGAAACACCATATATTTT. This translates into CASSSLWGDSSGNTIYF.

The table lists this clone with a few counts. The CDR3 nucleotides read TGTGCCAGCAGCCCGGACCTTTATGGCTACACCTTC. Its protein is CASSPDLYGYTF. The chain joins TRBV14 to TRBJ1-2, with unresolved D. V dropped 4 bases and J dropped 5 bases, with 8 bases sitting between them. Germline V gene lookup returns CDR1 SGHDN and CDR2 FVKESK. This CDR3 comprises 12 residues.

This clone was seen a handful of times. In DNA, the CDR3 is TGTGCCAGCAGTGTCGTGGGGTTAGCCAAAAACATTCAGTACTTC. Protein product: CASSVVGLAKNIQYF. The V gene is TRBV28, the J gene TRBJ2-4; D call uncertain. CDR3 length: 15 residues. Deletions cut 5 bases from V and 0 bases from J, with 11 bases between. Looked up from germline, CDR1 is MDHEN and CDR2 is SYDVKM.

The rearrangement links TRBV2 to TRBJ2-7; unclear D gene. V lost 4 bases and J lost 4, with 14 bases in between. Germline CDR1 is SNHLY and CDR2 is FYNNEI. CDR3 size: 14 residues. CDR3 nucleotides: TGTGCCAGCAGTGTCGATCAACCCGGTTACGAGCAGTACTTC. Translated: CASSVDQPGYEQYF.